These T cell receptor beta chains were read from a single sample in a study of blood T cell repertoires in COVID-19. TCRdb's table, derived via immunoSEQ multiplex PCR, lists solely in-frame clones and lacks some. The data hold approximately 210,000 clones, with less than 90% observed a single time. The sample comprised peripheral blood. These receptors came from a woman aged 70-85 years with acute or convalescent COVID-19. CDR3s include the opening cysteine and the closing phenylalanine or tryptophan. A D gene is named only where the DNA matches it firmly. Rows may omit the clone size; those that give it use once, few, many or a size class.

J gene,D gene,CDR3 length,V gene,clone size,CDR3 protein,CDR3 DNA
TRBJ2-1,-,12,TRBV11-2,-,CASSLIRERPFF,TGTGCCAGCAGCTTAATTCGGGAGAGGCCGTTCTTC
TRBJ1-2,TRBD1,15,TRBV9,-,CASSVSGQGALGYTF,TGTGCCAGCAGCGTGTCGGGACAGGGGGCCCTAGGCTACACCTTC
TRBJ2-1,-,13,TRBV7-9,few,CASSLTRDNEQFF,TGTGCCAGCAGCCTTACCCGAGACAATGAGCAGTTCTTC
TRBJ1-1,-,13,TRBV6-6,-,CASGNREGTEAFF,TGTGCCAGCGGTAACAGGGAAGGCACTGAAGCTTTCTTT
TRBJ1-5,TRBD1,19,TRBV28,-,CASSSSGQGALVSNQPQHF,TGTGCCAGCAGTTCCTCGGGACAGGGGGCTTTAGTTAGCAATCAGCCCCAGCATTTT
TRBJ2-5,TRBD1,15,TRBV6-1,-,CASRGTDRGWETQYF,TGTGCCAGCAGGGGTACCGACAGGGGGTGGGAGACCCAGTACTTC
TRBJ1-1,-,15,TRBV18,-,CASSPLAEGWTEAFF,TGTGCCAGCTCACCGCTCGCGGAGGGGTGGACTGAAGCTTTCTTT
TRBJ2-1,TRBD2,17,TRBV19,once,CASSTRAGTTYGNEQFF,TGTGCCAGTAGTACCCGAGCCGGGACTACCTATGGGAATGAGCAGTTCTTC
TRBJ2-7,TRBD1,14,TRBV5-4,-,CASSLEQGSYEQYF,TGTGCCAGCAGCTTGGAACAGGGGTCCTACGAGCAGTACTTC
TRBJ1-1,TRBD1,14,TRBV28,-,CASSNPQGATEAFF,TGTGCCAGCAGTAACCCACAGGGGGCCACTGAAGCTTTCTTT
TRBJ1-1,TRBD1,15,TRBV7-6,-,CASSLRQGAGTEAFF,TGTGCCAGCAGCTTAAGGCAGGGGGCGGGTACTGAAGCTTTCTTT
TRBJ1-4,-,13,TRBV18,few,CASSPDQGEKLFF,TGTGCCAGCTCACCAGATCAGGGTGAAAAACTGTTTTTT
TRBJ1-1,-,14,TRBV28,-,CASSFHPSQGTAFF,TGTGCCAGCAGTTTCCACCCCTCACAGGGTACGGCTTTCTTT
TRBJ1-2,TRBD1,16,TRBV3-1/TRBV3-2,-,CASSQVPGQGVHGYTF,TGTGCCAGCAGCCAGGTTCCGGGACAGGGTGTCCATGGCTACACCTTC
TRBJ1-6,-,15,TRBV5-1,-,CASSLYTGHNSPLHF,TGCGCCAGCAGCCTTTACACAGGGCATAATTCACCCCTCCACTTT
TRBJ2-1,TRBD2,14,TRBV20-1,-,CSASAGGSYNEQFF,TGCAGTGCTAGTGCGGGGGGGAGTTACAATGAGCAGTTCTTC
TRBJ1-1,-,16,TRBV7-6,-,CASSLWITPSPQGAFF,TGTGCCAGCAGCTTATGGATCACACCTTCGCCCCAGGGGGCTTTCTTT
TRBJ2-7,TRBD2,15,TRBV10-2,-,CASTGLAGSSYEQYF,TGCGCCAGCACAGGACTAGCGGGAAGCTCCTACGAGCAGTACTTC
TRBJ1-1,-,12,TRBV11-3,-,CASSSGGDRAFF,TGTGCCAGCAGCTCTGGGGGGGATAGGGCTTTCTTT
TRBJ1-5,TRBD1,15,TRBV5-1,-,CASSSGQGTNQPQHF,TGCGCCAGCAGCTCGGGACAGGGGACAAATCAGCCCCAGCATTTT
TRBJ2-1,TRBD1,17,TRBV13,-,CASSSGTGLAGGGEQFF,TGTGCCAGCAGCTCTGGGACAGGCCTTGCAGGAGGGGGTGAGCAGTTCTTC
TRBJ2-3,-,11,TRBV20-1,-,CSARDVATQYF,TGCAGTGCTAGAGATGTAGCCACGCAGTATTTT
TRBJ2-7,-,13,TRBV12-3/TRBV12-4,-,CASSPRSSYEQYF,TGTGCCAGCAGCCCTCGGTCCTCCTACGAGCAGTACTTC
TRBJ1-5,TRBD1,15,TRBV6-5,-,CASSVGTAGNQPQHF,TGTGCCAGCAGCGTAGGGACAGCAGGAAATCAGCCCCAGCATTTT
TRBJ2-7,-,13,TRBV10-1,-,CASSEGRGYEQYF,TGCGCCAGCAGTGAGGGCAGGGGTTACGAGCAGTACTTC
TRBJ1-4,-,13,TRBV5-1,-,CASSLAGDLKLFF,TGCGCCAGCAGCTTGGCCGGGGACTTGAAACTGTTTTTT
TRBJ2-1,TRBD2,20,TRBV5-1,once,CASSLGLRLAVGSSYNEQFF,TGCGCCAGCAGCCTGGGGCTCCGACTAGCGGTAGGAAGCTCCTACAATGAGCAGTTCTTC
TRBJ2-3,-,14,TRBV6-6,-,CASSSPPDTDTQYF,TGTGCCAGCAGTTCCCCCCCAGACACAGATACGCAGTATTTT
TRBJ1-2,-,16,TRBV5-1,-,CASSSQTGGANYGYTF,TGCGCCAGCAGCTCCCAGACAGGCGGAGCGAACTATGGCTACACCTTC
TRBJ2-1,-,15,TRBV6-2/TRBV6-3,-,CASSFSRSSYNEQFF,TGTGCCAGCAGTTTCAGTAGGAGCTCCTACAATGAGCAGTTCTTC
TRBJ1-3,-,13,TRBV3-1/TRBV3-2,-,CASTRYSGNTIYF,TGTGCCAGCACCAGGTACTCTGGAAACACCATATATTTT
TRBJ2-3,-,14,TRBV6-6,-,CASHRTGSGDTQYF,TGTGCCAGCCATCGGACGGGGAGCGGGGATACGCAGTATTTT
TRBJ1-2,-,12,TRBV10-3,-,CAISEARSCCTF,TGTGCCATCAGTGAGGCCCGGTCATGCTGCACCTTC
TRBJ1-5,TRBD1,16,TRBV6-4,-,CASSEGDRDYNQPQHF,TGTGCCAGCAGTGAAGGCGACAGGGATTACAATCAGCCCCAGCATTTT
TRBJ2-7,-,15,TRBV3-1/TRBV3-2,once,CASSQVSFYSYEQYF,TGTGCCAGCAGCCAAGTGAGTTTCTACTCCTACGAGCAGTACTTC